The 21 T cell receptor beta chains below were found in one sample sequenced in a study of blood T cell repertoires in COVID-19. Libraries were prepared by immunoSEQ multiplex PCR; TCRdb keeps only in-frame clonotypes and omits some of them. The sample has some 220,000 clones, around 90% seen once. The material sequenced was peripheral blood. The source is a man younger than 45 with COVID-19, enrolled during active disease.

The J gene is TRBJ2-5, the V gene TRBV9, with a weak D call TRBD2 (6 bases). V lost 0 bases and J 0 bases, leaving 9 bases between the germline ends. Germline assignment: CDR1 SGDLS and CDR2 YYNGEE. This CDR3 is 15 amino acids long. The CDR3 bases are TGTGCCAGCAGCGTAGTAGGGACTCACCAAGAGACCCAGTACTTC. Translated, it gives CASSVVGTHQETQYF.

The rearrangement links TRBV19 to TRBJ2-2; 9 bases are shared with TRBD1. This CDR3 comprises 15 residues. J gave up 8 bases and V 5 bases, and 9 bases lay outside the gene matches. Germline CDR1 and CDR2: LNHDA and SQIVND (reference sequence). CDR3 nucleotides: TGTGCCAGTAGTTGGGACAGGGCAATTAAGGGGGAGCTGTTTTTT. It yields the protein CASSWDRAIKGELFF.

The chain couples TRBV7-9 to TRBJ2-3, with D tentatively TRBD2 (6 bases). V lost 4 bases and J 4 bases, leaving 18 bases between the germline ends. The germline gives CDR1 SEHNR, CDR2 FQNEAQ (reference sequence). The CDR3 totals 16 residues. The CDR3 DNA reads as TGTGCCAGCAGCTACCTCCCCCAGGGCGGGGCAGATACGCAGTATTTT. Translating it yields CASSYLPQGGADTQYF.

This clone was detected only a few times. This chain joins TRBV4-1 and TRBJ2-1, with 12 bases that match TRBD2. V was clipped by 4 bases and J by 6 bases; unmatched bases: 1. Germline V CDR1 and CDR2: MGHRA, YSYEKL. The CDR3 contains 14 residues. CDR3: CASSLLAGGNEQFF. The CDR3 DNA sequence: TGCGCCAGCAGCCTACTAGCGGGGGGCAATGAGCAGTTCTTC.

Turning to this clone: The junction departs from germline at one end; a sequencing error may be responsible. The rearrangement uses TRBV10-2 and TRBJ1-1; possible D gene TRBD1, 5 bases. The germline V gene has CDR1 WSHSY and CDR2 SAAADI. CDR3 length: 17 residues. The CDR3 DNA reads as TGCGCCAGCAGTGAGTCGGGGGGGACTGAATTGAAAACTGAAGCTTTCTTT. Translating it yields CASSESGGTELKTEAFF.

This chain uses TRBV14 with TRBJ1-6, with 9 nucleotides matching TRBD1. The junction had 8 bases not matched to a gene; V was cut back by 2 bases and J by 9 bases. Germline CDR1 and CDR2: SGHDN and FVKESK. CDR3 size: 16 residues. CDR3 nucleotide sequence: TGTGCCAGCAGCCAAAGGACCGGGACAGGGTTTTCACCCCTCCACTTT. Its protein product is CASSQRTGTGFSPLHF.

The V gene is TRBV6-1, the J gene TRBJ1-3; D is possibly TRBD1 (5 bases). V was cut by 2 bases and J by 4 bases, with 12 bases left in between. There are 15 residues in the CDR3. Per germline, CDR1 MNHNS and CDR2 SASEGT. This CDR3 reads CASSERAGKGNTIYF. DNA for the CDR3: TGTGCCAGCAGTGAAAGGGCAGGGAAGGGAAACACCATATATTTT.

The gene calls are TRBV12-3 or TRBV12-4 and TRBJ1-2; D unresolved. The CDR3 loop spans 13 amino acids. The V end lost 8 bases, the J end lost 4 bases, and 14 bases lay between the germline ends. CDR3 in amino acids: CASSPPSLYGYTF. As DNA, the CDR3 is TGTGCCAGCTCCCCGCCATCACTCTATGGCTACACCTTC.

The chain carries TRBV6-5 and TRBJ1-1, with D perhaps matching TRBD1 (5 bases). Germline loops: CDR1 MNHEY, CDR2 SVGAGI. Between the trimmed V and J ends, which lost 6 bases and 1 base, there was a span of 9 bases. The CDR3 has 13 residues. CDR3 protein: CASRATGNTEAFF. The DNA for the CDR3 is TGTGCCAGCAGGGCTACAGGGAACACTGAAGCTTTCTTT.

CDR3 DNA sequence: TGTGCCAGCCGCAGGGGGGACACGGGGAATTCACCCCTCCACTTT. It codes for CASRRGDTGNSPLHF. The chain joins TRBV6-5 to TRBJ1-6; the match to TRBD1 covers 7 bases. This CDR3 contains 15 residues. Trimming cost V 8 bases and J 7 bases; bases outside gene matches: 11. In germline, CDR1 is MNHEY, CDR2 SVGAGI.

Of note for this clone: This sample includes further DNA sequences coding for the same CDR3. For the CDR3, the DNA is TGCAGTGCTCGACAGGACTATGGCTACACCTTC. Its translation: CSARQDYGYTF. V is TRBV20-1 and J is TRBJ1-2, with D maybe TRBD1 (6 bases). Trimming took 5 bases from V and 3 from J, leaving 7 bases between them. Germline-derived CDR1 and CDR2 are DFQATT and SNEGSKA (reference sequence). This CDR3 spans 11 amino acids.

A note on this clone: Other DNA sequences in this sample translate to the same CDR3. The chain has TRBV7-9 and TRBJ1-2; the D gene is possibly TRBD1 (6 bases). The CDR3 covers 13 residues. Per germline, CDR1 SEHNR and CDR2 FQNEAQ (reference sequence). The V gene lost 1 base and the J gene lost 5 bases, with 8 bases spanning the gap. The CDR3 nucleotides are TGTGCCAGCAGCTTAGGGACAGCGTATGGCTACACCTTC. It is translated as CASSLGTAYGYTF.

This chain connects TRBV4-2 to TRBJ1-1, with D maybe TRBD1 (5 bases). Per the germline V gene, CDR1 is LGHNA and CDR2 is YNFKEQ. The CDR3 spans 18 residues. Trimming cost V 0 bases and J 2 bases, with 19 bases left between them. The CDR3 DNA sequence: TGTGCCAGCAGCCAAGAGTCATACAGGTCGGCAGCAAACACTGAAGCTTTCTTT. Amino acids: CASSQESYRSAANTEAFF.

The rearrangement joins TRBV9 to TRBJ1-2; tentatively, D is TRBD1 (6 bases). This CDR3 comprises 15 residues. The V end was cut by 0 bases, the J end by 6 bases, with 15 bases between. Germline V CDR1 and CDR2: SGDLS, YYNGEE. The CDR3: CASSVDRVGRDGYTF. In DNA form, the CDR3 reads TGTGCCAGCAGCGTAGACAGGGTCGGTCGTGATGGCTACACCTTC.

This rearrangement joins TRBV6-6 to TRBJ1-1; 8 bases match TRBD1. In germline, CDR1 is MNHNY, CDR2 SVGAGI (reference sequence). Trimming took 4 bases from V and 3 from J; bases not matched to a gene: 7. This CDR3 spans 15 amino acids. The CDR3 loop is CASSSGQGRYTEAFF. CDR3 DNA sequence: TGTGCCAGCAGTTCCGGACAGGGACGATACACTGAAGCTTTCTTT.

As DNA, the CDR3 is TGTGCCAGTAGTACGGGACAGACTATTATGAACACTGAAGCTTTCTTT. This gives the protein CASSTGQTIMNTEAFF. The chain has TRBV19 and TRBJ1-1, with 7 bases that match TRBD1. CDR3 length equals 16 residues. The germline CDR1 and CDR2 sequences are LNHDA and SQIVND (reference sequence). With 4 bases clipped from V and 0 bases from J, the junction kept 8 bases outside the gene matches.

The rearrangement uses TRBV28 and TRBJ1-4; D remains ambiguous. Trimming removed 8 bases at V and 5 bases at J, with 6 bases between. There are 11 residues in the CDR3. Germline assignment: CDR1 MDHEN and CDR2 SYDVKM. In nucleotides, the CDR3 is TGTGCCAGCCTTACAAATGAAAAACTGTTTTTT. Residues: CASLTNEKLFF.

The genes are TRBV6-1 and TRBJ1-2; maybe TRBD1 (5 bases). This CDR3 has 14 amino acids. The V end lost 0 bases, the J end lost 4 bases, and 9 bases lay between the germline ends. Per germline, CDR1 MNHNS and CDR2 SASEGT. The CDR3 sequence: CASSEARDSYGYTF. The CDR3 region has the DNA TGTGCCAGCAGTGAAGCCAGGGATAGCTATGGCTACACCTTC.

This clone was detected once. The chain employs TRBV6-1 and TRBJ1-5; TRBD1 is a possible D gene (6 bases). CDR1 and CDR2 from the germline V gene are MNHNS and SASEGT. The CDR3 is 14 residues long. Trimming removed 5 bases at V and 9 bases at J, with 17 bases between. CDR3 in amino acids: CASSLSGGRGPQHF. Here the CDR3 DNA reads TGTGCCAGCAGTCTGTCGGGGGGGCGGGGGCCCCAGCATTTT.

This sequence joins TRBV3-1 (or the pseudogene TRBV3-2) and TRBJ1-2; D remains ambiguous. V lost 3 bases, J lost 2 bases, and 13 bases lay in between. Germline V gives CDR1 LGHDT, CDR2 YNNKEL (reference sequence). The CDR3 loop spans 15 amino acids. The CDR3 nucleotides read TGTGCCAGCAGCCACGTCCTGGTAGAGAACTATGGCTACACCTTC. Translated, it gives CASSHVLVENYGYTF.

The V gene is TRBV5-4, the J gene TRBJ1-2, with 9 bases aligning to TRBD1. V lost 2 bases, J lost 3 bases, and 8 bases stayed unmatched. Germline CDR1 SGHNT, CDR2 YYREEE (reference sequence). This CDR3 is 16 amino acids long. Here the CDR3 reads CASSLGRDRVDYGYTF. For the CDR3, the DNA is TGTGCCAGCAGCTTAGGTCGGGACAGGGTTGACTATGGCTACACCTTC. Full variable domain (outside the CDR3, taken from reference TRBV5-4 and TRBJ1-2): ETGVTQSPTHLIKTRGQQVTLRCSSQSGHNTVSWYQQALGQGPQFIFQYYREEENGRGNFPPRFSGLQFPNYSSELNVNALELDDSALYLCASSLGRDRVDYGYTFGSGTRLTVV.